The 2 T cell receptor beta chains presented below share a single source sample, sequenced in a study of regulatory T cells in long-lasting Graves disease. Indicated time point: newly diagnosed GD, antithyroid drugs for less than 3 months. Making the TCR library involved RNA that had been extracted from PBMCs. iRepertoire HTBI primers and Arm-PCR of CDR3 regions built TCR beta libraries. TCRdb analysed the multiplex PCR reads with MiXCR anew, one entry per CDR3 protein. The sample yields fewer than 650,000 distinct CDR3 sequences, about 16% seen once. This sample also belongs to another study, concerning T cells in Graves' hyperthyroidism and ophthalmopathy.

The sample here was peripheral blood mononuclear cells (PBMCs), taken at new diagnosis, from a patient treated with antithyroid drugs. The receptors shown here come from a man between 18 and 35 years old with Graves disease.

This clonotype was seen at least ten times. The chain employs TRBV6-5 and TRBJ2-7; 7 positions match TRBD1. Germline-derived CDR1 and CDR2 are MNHEY and SVGAGI. The ends lost 0 bases at V and 6 bases at J; junction bases unmatched: 5. The CDR3 length is 14 residues. The DNA of the CDR3 is TGTGCCAGCAGTTACTCGAGGGCAGGGGGCGAGCAGTACTTC. Protein product: CASSYSRAGGEQYF.

The table lists this clonotype with many counts. This chain links TRBV6-2 or TRBV6-3 with TRBJ2-5; no definite D call. The CDR3 runs to 15 residues. Germline CDR1 reads MNHEY; CDR2 reads SVGEGT. The germline V and J ends were trimmed by 0 bases and 7 bases, with 15 bases remaining between them. CDR3 sequence reads: CASSYSIERGATQYF. The CDR3 nucleotides are TGTGCCAGCAGTTACTCGATCGAGCGAGGAGCGACCCAGTACTTC.